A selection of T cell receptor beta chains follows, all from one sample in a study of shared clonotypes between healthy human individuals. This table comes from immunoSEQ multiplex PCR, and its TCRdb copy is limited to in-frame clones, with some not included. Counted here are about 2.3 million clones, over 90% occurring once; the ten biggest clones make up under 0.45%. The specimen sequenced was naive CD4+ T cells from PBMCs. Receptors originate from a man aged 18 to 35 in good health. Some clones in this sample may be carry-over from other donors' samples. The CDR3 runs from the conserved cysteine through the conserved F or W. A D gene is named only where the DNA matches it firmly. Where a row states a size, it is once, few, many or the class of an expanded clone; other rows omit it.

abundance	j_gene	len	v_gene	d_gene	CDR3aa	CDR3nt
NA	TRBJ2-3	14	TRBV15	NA	CATSRDSHYSTQYF	TGTGCCACCAGCAGAGATTCCCACTACAGTACGCAGTATTTT
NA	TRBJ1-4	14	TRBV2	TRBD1	CASRPGQGIGKLFF	TGTGCCAGCAGGCCGGGACAGGGGATCGGAAAACTGTTTTTT
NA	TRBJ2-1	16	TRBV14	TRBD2	CASSQGLAGGPSEQFF	TGTGCCAGCAGCCAAGGGCTAGCGGGAGGGCCTAGTGAGCAGTTCTTC
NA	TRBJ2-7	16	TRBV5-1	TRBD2	CASSLVLAGESYEQYF	TGCGCCAGCAGCTTGGTACTAGCGGGAGAGTCCTACGAGCAGTACTTC
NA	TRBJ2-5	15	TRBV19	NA	CASSQRGNYQETQYF	TGTGCCAGTAGCCAAAGAGGGAATTACCAAGAGACCCAGTACTTC
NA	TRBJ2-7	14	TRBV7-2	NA	CASSPARGDYEQYF	TGTGCCAGCAGCCCAGCAAGGGGAGACTACGAGCAGTACTTC
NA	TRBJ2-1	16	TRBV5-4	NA	CASSPVGAGDYNEQFF	TGTGCCAGCAGCCCGGTCGGGGCAGGGGACTACAATGAGCAGTTCTTC
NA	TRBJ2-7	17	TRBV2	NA	CASSAGQTPTYSYEQYF	TGTGCCAGCAGTGCCGGGCAGACGCCCACTTACTCCTACGAGCAGTACTTC
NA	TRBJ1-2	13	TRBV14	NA	CASSQDRQVGYTF	TGTGCCAGCAGCCAAGATCGTCAGGTTGGCTACACCTTC
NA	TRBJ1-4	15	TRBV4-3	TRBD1	CASSPKQGEGEKLFF	TGCGCCAGCAGCCCTAAACAGGGGGAGGGGGAAAAACTGTTTTTT
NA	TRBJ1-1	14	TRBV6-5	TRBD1	CASRAGTGVTEAFF	TGTGCCAGCAGAGCCGGGACAGGGGTAACTGAAGCTTTCTTT
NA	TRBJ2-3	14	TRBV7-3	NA	CASSLLGETDTQYF	TGTGCCAGCAGCTTATTGGGAGAGACAGATACGCAGTATTTT
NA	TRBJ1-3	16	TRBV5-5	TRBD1	CASSLWTGVSGNTIYF	TGTGCCAGCAGCTTGTGGACAGGGGTGTCTGGAAACACCATATATTTT
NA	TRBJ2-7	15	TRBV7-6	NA	CASSRGTTGIYEQYF	TGTGCCAGCAGCCGAGGAACAACCGGGATTTACGAGCAGTACTTC
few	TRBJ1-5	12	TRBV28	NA	CASRTTGQPQHF	TGTGCCAGCAGAACCACAGGACAGCCCCAGCATTTT
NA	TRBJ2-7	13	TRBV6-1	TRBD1	CASTGTGFYEQYF	TGTGCCAGCACCGGGACAGGGTTCTACGAGCAGTACTTC